These 23 T cell receptor beta chains came from one sample sequenced in a study of cytomegalovirus exposure and HLA in healthy donors. Primers for the PCR totalled 60 Vbeta and 13 Jbeta. TCRdb keeps only in-frame clones here, not all; method: immunoSEQ multiplex PCR. The sample has about 160,000 clones; just under 80% are singletons. What was sequenced was PBMCs. These receptors came from a man aged 18-30 years in good health and CMV-seropositive.

The chain is built from TRBV6-5 and TRBJ2-1; unclear D gene. The CDR3 has 11 residues. Germline CDR1 reads MNHEY; CDR2 reads SVGAGI. V was cut by 2 bases and J by 13 bases, with 9 bases left in between. DNA of the CDR3: TGTGCCAGCAGTTACGGCCACAATCAGTTCTTC. It yields the protein CASSYGHNQFF.

This chain uses TRBV5-6 with TRBJ1-2; D call uncertain. Trimming took off 3 bases at V and 8 bases at J, with 14 bases between the two ends. Germline V gives CDR1 SGHDT, CDR2 YYEEEE. There are 13 residues in the CDR3. CDR3 sequence: CASSYGSDGGYTF. DNA of the CDR3: TGTGCCAGCAGCTATGGGTCTGACGGGGGCTACACCTTC.

V gene TRBV6-1 combines with J gene TRBJ1-5; a weak D match, TRBD1 (6 bases). Germline assignment: CDR1 MNHNS and CDR2 SASEGT. V was shortened by 1 base and J by 3 bases, with 10 bases between the two germline ends. The CDR3 covers 15 residues. DNA for the CDR3: TGTGCCAGCAGTGAAGGGACAGCATACAATCAGCCCCAGCATTTT. Translated: CASSEGTAYNQPQHF.

CDR3 nucleotide sequence: TGTGCCAGCTCTTCTAGACCGGGGAACACTGAAGCTTTCTTT. It codes for CASSSRPGNTEAFF. The genes are TRBV4-2 and TRBJ1-1; D not resolved. V was pared by 8 bases and J by 1 base, with 14 bases between. Germline CDR1 and CDR2: LGHNA and YNFKEQ. The CDR3 is made up of 14 amino acids.

The chain employs TRBV19 and TRBJ1-5; 11 bases agree with TRBD1. Germline CDR1 LNHDA, CDR2 SQIVND (reference sequence). This CDR3 region has 16 residues. J was trimmed by 9 bases and V by 5 bases; bases with no gene match: 12. CDR3 bases: TGTGCCAGTAGTTCATCTTGGGGACAGGGGGGTGGGCCCCAGCATTTT. It yields the protein CASSSSWGQGGGPQHF.

The rearrangement uses TRBV20-1 and TRBJ2-1, with 10 nucleotides matching TRBD2. CDR1 and CDR2 from the germline V gene are DFQATT and SNEGSKA (reference sequence). This CDR3 spans 11 amino acids. The CDR3 DNA sequence: TGCGCTAGCGGGAGAGGCAATGAGCAGTTCTTC. It codes for CASGRGNEQFF.

The chain employs TRBV19 and TRBJ2-5; 11 bases match TRBD1. With 1 base clipped from V and 3 bases from J, the junction kept 4 bases outside the gene matches. Germline lookup yields CDR1 LNHDA and CDR2 SQIVND (reference sequence). There are 16 residues in the CDR3. The CDR3: CASSIGEGQGEETQYF. The DNA for the CDR3 is TGTGCCAGTAGTATAGGGGAGGGACAGGGGGAAGAGACCCAGTACTTC. The entire variable domain, with the rest obtained from reference TRBV19 and TRBJ2-5, is as follows: DGGITQSPKYLFRKEGQNVTLSCEQNLNHDAMYWYRQDPGQGLRLIYYSQIVNDFQKGDIAEGYSVSREKKESFPLTVTSAQKNPTAFYLCASSIGEGQGEETQYFGPGTRLLVL.

This chain connects TRBV15 to TRBJ2-3, with D perhaps matching TRBD2 (7 bases). Germline CDR1 and CDR2: LNHNV and YYDKDF (reference sequence). The CDR3 is 15 amino acids. V was trimmed by 6 bases and J by 5 bases, leaving 18 bases between them. The CDR3 protein is CATSFHGGALDTQYF. In DNA form, the CDR3 reads TGTGCCACCAGTTTTCATGGGGGGGCCTTAGATACGCAGTATTTT.

This clone has only one observation. V usage is TRBV6-1 and J usage is TRBJ2-3; a possible D gene is TRBD1 (6 bases). Between the trimmed V and J ends, which lost 5 bases and 2 bases, there was a span of 8 bases. Germline V gene sequence: CDR1 MNHNS, CDR2 SASEGT. This CDR3 is 13 amino acids long. CDR3 coding DNA: TGTGCCAGCAGTACAGGGTACACAGATACGCAGTATTTT. Residues: CASSTGYTDTQYF.

The chain has TRBV10-3 and TRBJ2-7; the match to TRBD1 covers 7 bases. Germline CDR1 and CDR2: ENHRY and SYGVKD. V lost 7 bases and J lost 5; bases outside the gene matches: 8. This CDR3 is built from 13 residues. The CDR3 loop reads CAIKDGQVDEQYF. The CDR3 bases are TGTGCCATCAAGGACGGACAGGTGGACGAGCAGTACTTC.

The chain carries TRBV11-2 and TRBJ2-3, with 8 bases matching TRBD2. V was pared by 2 bases and J by 4 bases, with 14 bases of the junction left unmatched. The CDR3 is 18 residues long. The germline gives CDR1 SGHAT, CDR2 FQNNGV. The CDR3, as DNA: TGTGCCAGCAGCTTAATTCATAGTACGGGACTAGGATCAGATACGCAGTATTTT. This codes for CASSLIHSTGLGSDTQYF.

This clone has just a few counts. The chain's CDR3 is CASTGGGRLQEQFF. Here the CDR3 DNA reads TGTGCCAGCACTGGCGGGGGAAGATTGCAAGAGCAGTTCTTC. J is TRBJ2-1 and V is TRBV6-5; TRBD2 matches at 7 bases. CDR3 size: 14 residues. The germline gives CDR1 MNHEY, CDR2 SVGAGI. With V trimmed by 7 bases and J by 10 bases, 13 bases remained unmatched.

The J gene is TRBJ1-5, the V gene TRBV6-6, with D tentatively TRBD1 (5 bases). Germline CDR1 reads MNHNY; CDR2 reads SVGAGI (reference sequence). The CDR3 is made up of 13 amino acids. Between the trimmed V and J ends, which lost 7 bases and 5 bases, there was a span of 12 bases. CDR3 in amino acids: CASIGRADQPQHF. CDR3 in DNA: TGTGCCAGCATAGGCAGGGCGGATCAGCCCCAGCATTTT.

This CDR3 is CASSQAAGTSGRGFTDTQYF. The CDR3 region has the DNA TGCGCCAGCAGCCAAGCGGCCGGTACTAGCGGGAGAGGGTTCACAGATACGCAGTATTTT. This sequence joins TRBV4-3 and TRBJ2-3, with TRBD2 matching 11 bases. This CDR3 region has 20 residues. Germline assignment: CDR1 LGHNA and CDR2 YSLEER. V trimming: 1 base; J trimming: 2 bases; junction bases outside the gene matches: 14.

The chain carries TRBV19 and TRBJ1-1; D gene ambiguous. V shed 3 bases and J shed 8 bases, with 16 bases lying between them. The CDR3 extends over 14 amino acids. CDR1 and CDR2 (germline): LNHDA, SQIVND (reference sequence). The CDR3 bases are TGTGCCAGTAGTATCGGTTTGAGGGAGTGGGAAGCTTTCTTT. This encodes CASSIGLREWEAFF.

The rearrangement joins TRBV6-5 to TRBJ1-1, with D possibly TRBD1 on 6 matching bases. The CDR3 is 14 amino acids. V lost 6 bases to trimming and J lost 0 bases, with 11 bases between them. CDR1 and CDR2 from the germline V gene are MNHEY and SVGAGI. The CDR3 nucleotides read TGTGCCAGCAGGGATACAGGGCTGAACACTGAAGCTTTCTTT. Translation: CASRDTGLNTEAFF.

This clone was seen a single time. The V gene is TRBV29-1, the J gene TRBJ1-2; D gene unclear. The CDR3 is made up of 14 amino acids. The germline gives CDR1 SQVTM, CDR2 ANQGSEA. With 4 bases removed from V and 0 bases from J, the gap between germline ends came to 12 bases. The CDR3 spells CSVGEFPSNYGYTF. In DNA form, the CDR3 reads TGCAGCGTTGGAGAGTTCCCTTCTAACTATGGCTACACCTTC.

V is TRBV20-1 and J is TRBJ2-3; D is uncertain. From germline, CDR1 is DFQATT and CDR2 SNEGSKA (reference sequence). The length of the CDR3 is 11 residues. The V end was cut by 3 bases, the J end by 6 bases, with 7 bases between. The CDR3 loop is CSARGPDTQYF. The CDR3 DNA is TGCAGTGCTAGGGGCCCTGATACGCAGTATTTT.

The chain couples TRBV5-1 to TRBJ2-7; TRBD1 matches at 9 bases. J was trimmed by 5 bases and V by 4 bases; bases with no gene match: 10. Germline-derived CDR1 and CDR2 are SGHRS and YFSETQ. The CDR3 covers 15 residues. Here the CDR3 reads CASSRWTGVVDEQYF. CDR3 DNA: TGCGCCAGCAGCCGGTGGACAGGGGTTGTCGACGAGCAGTACTTC.

Notes on this clone: The final CDR3 position lacks the conserved phenylalanine or tryptophan, pointing to a likely read error. This sequence joins TRBV2 and TRBJ1-6; D not resolved. Per the germline V gene, CDR1 is SNHLY and CDR2 is FYNNEI. The germline V and J ends were trimmed by 7 bases and 4 bases, with 8 bases remaining between them. This CDR3 spans 13 amino acids. CDR3 sequence: CASTTDYNSPLHL. The CDR3 region has the DNA TGTGCCAGCACCACAGATTATAATTCACCCCTCCACCTT.

The rearrangement joins TRBV7-9 to TRBJ1-1, with D possibly matching TRBD1 (5 bases). The germline V gene encodes CDR1 SEHNR and CDR2 FQNEAQ (reference sequence). CDR3 length: 11 amino acids. Trimming took 3 bases from V and 11 from J, leaving 10 bases between them. CDR3 bases: TGTGCCAGCAGCTTTGGGGCGTATGCTTTCTTT. Protein product: CASSFGAYAFF.

The chain has TRBV7-9 and TRBJ1-3; a possible D gene is TRBD1 (6 bases). Trimming took 4 bases from V and 1 from J, leaving 11 bases between them. The germline gives CDR1 SEHNR, CDR2 FQNEAQ (reference sequence). This CDR3 spans 15 amino acids. CDR3 DNA sequence: TGTGCCAGCAGCTCAATTGACAGGTCTGGAAACACCATATATTTT. As protein: CASSSIDRSGNTIYF. The variable domain in full, with the rest retrieved from reference TRBV7-9 and TRBJ1-3, is DTGVSQNPRHKITKRGQNVTFRCDPISEHNRLYWYRQTLGQGPEFLTYFQNEAQLEKSRLLSDRFSAERPKGSFSTLEIQRTEQGDSAMYLCASSSIDRSGNTIYFGEGSWLTVV.

V and J are TRBV6-1 and TRBJ1-2, with D maybe TRBD1 (5 bases). Deletions cut 7 bases from V and 8 bases from J, with 17 bases between. The V gene's germline CDR1 is MNHNS and CDR2 SASEGT. The CDR3 extends over 13 amino acids. The CDR3 DNA is TGTGCCAGCACCGAATCGGGGGTGGGGGGCTACACCTTC. Translating gives CASTESGVGGYTF.